This TCR beta chain was sequenced in a study of blood T cell dynamics during melanoma immunotherapy. At the level of the study: Metastatic melanoma patients received first-line pembrolizumab or nivolumab plus ipilimumab.

Every bulk PBMC sample received the same 350 ng of DNA. Assay: immunoSEQ multiplex PCR; the TCRdb copy retains only in-frame clones and omits some. The table includes about 8,400 clones, approximately 85% detected once. Time point denoted: week 3, after first cycle of checkpoint inhibitor. Apart from a couple of fast progressors, RECIST 1.1 response was judged 12 weeks post-infusion. The source is a human donor with melanoma. The sequences come from blood, collected from a patient treated with checkpoint blockade.

The CDR3 DNA reads as TGTGCCAGCAGGAAGCTCAGGGGGAACACTGAAGCTTTCTTT. Translated: CASRKLRGNTEAFF. The V and J genes are TRBV6-5 and TRBJ1-1, with D tentatively TRBD1 (6 bases). The V end was cut by 6 bases, the J end by 1 base, with 12 bases between. Germline assignment: CDR1 MNHEY and CDR2 SVGAGI. The CDR3 extends over 14 amino acids.